The TCR beta chain under discussion was sequenced for a study of neurological immune-mediated disorders. This clonotype was observed many times. TCRdb reprocessed the 5' RACE reads with MiXCR, giving one entry per CDR3 protein. This table holds 55,000 to 85,000 distinct CDR3 sequences, 2.5% to 4% found once. The clonotype was recovered from a woman in her fifties or sixties with multiple sclerosis. Sequencing was done on a sample of PBMCs.

The CDR3 DNA follows: TGTGCCAGCAGAGGGGGTACAGATACGCAGTATTTT. Its protein is CASRGGTDTQYF. The rearrangement links TRBV7-2 to TRBJ2-3; TRBD1 might be the D (6 bases). Trimming pared 6 bases from V and 3 bases from J, leaving 7 bases between. In germline, CDR1 is SGHTA, CDR2 FQGNSA. The CDR3 contains 12 residues.